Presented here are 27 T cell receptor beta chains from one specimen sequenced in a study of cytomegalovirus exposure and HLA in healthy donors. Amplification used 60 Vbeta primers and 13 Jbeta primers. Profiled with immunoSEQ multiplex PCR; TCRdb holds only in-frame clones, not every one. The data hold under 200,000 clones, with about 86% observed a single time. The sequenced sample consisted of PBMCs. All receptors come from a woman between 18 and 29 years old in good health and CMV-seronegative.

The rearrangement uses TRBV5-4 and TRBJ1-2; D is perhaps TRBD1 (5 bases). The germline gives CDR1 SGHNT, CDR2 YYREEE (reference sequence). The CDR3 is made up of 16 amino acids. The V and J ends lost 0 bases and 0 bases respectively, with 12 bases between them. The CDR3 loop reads CASSLGGRSSNYGYTF. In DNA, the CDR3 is TGTGCCAGCAGCTTGGGGGGCAGAAGTTCTAACTATGGCTACACCTTC.

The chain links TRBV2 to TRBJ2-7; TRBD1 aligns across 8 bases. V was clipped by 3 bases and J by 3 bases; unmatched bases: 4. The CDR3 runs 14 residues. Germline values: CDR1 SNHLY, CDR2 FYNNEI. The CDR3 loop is CASSEGQAGYEQYF. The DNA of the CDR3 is TGTGCCAGCAGTGAGGGACAGGCCGGCTACGAGCAGTACTTC. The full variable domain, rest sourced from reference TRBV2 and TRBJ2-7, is EPEVTQTPSHQVTQMGQEVILRCVPISNHLYFYWYRQILGQKVEFLVSFYNNEISEKSEIFDDQFSVERPDGSNFTLKIRSTKLEDSAMYFCASSEGQAGYEQYFGPGTRLTVT.

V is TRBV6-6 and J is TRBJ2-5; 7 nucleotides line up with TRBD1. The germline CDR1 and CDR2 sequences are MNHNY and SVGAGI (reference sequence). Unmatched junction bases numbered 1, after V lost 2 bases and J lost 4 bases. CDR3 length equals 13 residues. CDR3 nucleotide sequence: TGTGCCAGCAGTTACAGGGGGCGAGAGACCCAGTACTTC. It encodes CASSYRGRETQYF.

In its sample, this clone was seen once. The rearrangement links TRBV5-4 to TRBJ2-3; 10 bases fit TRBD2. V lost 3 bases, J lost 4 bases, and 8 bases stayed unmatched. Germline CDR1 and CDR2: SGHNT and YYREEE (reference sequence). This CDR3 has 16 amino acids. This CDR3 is CASSSPTSGSADTQYF. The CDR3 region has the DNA TGTGCCAGCAGCTCCCCGACTAGCGGGTCGGCAGATACGCAGTATTTT.

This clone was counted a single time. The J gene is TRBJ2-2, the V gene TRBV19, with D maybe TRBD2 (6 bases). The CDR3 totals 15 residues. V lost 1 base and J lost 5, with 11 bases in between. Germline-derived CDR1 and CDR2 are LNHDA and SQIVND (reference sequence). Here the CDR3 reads CASSIGGVRTGELFF. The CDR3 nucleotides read TGTGCCAGTAGTATAGGCGGGGTGCGGACCGGGGAGCTGTTTTTT.

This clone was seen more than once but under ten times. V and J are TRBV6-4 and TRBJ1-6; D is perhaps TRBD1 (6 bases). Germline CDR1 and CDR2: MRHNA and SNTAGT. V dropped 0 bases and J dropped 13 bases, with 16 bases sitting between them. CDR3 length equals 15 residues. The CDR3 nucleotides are TGTGCCAGCAGTGACTCGCCACAGGGATTATCTCCCCTCCACTTT. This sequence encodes CASSDSPQGLSPLHF.

The CDR3 sequence: CASSLYRSGGYTF. The CDR3 DNA follows: TGTGCCAGCAGCTTGTACAGATCCGGTGGCTACACCTTC. This chain links TRBV5-6 with TRBJ1-2; D not certain. This CDR3 has 13 residues. Germline loops: CDR1 SGHDT, CDR2 YYEEEE. Trimming took 1 base from V and 7 from J, leaving 11 bases between them.

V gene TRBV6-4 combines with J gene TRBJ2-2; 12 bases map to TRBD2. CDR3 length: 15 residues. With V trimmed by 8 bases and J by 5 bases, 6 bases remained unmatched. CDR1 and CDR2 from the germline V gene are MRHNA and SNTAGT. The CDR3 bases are TGTGCCAGCTCACTAGCGGGAGGCCTAACCGGGGAGCTGTTTTTT. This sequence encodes CASSLAGGLTGELFF.

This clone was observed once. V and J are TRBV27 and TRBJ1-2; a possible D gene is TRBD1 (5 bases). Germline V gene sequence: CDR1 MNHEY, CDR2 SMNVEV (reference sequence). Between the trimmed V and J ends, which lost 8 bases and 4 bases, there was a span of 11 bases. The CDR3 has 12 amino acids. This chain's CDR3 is CASGWGGYGYTF. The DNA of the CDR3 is TGTGCCAGCGGCTGGGGGGGCTATGGCTACACCTTC.

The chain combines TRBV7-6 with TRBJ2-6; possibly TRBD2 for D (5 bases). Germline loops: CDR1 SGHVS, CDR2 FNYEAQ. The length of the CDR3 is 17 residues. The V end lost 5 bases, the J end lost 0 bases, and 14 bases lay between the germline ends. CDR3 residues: CASSDPTGSSGANVLTF. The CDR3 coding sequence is TGTGCCAGCAGCGATCCGACGGGGAGCTCTGGGGCCAACGTCCTGACTTTC.

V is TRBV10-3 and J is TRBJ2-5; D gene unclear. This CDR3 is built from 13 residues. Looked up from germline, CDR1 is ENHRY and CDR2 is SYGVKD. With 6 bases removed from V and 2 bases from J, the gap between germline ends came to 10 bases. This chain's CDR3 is CAIRGTEQETQYF. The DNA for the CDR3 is TGTGCCATCAGGGGCACTGAGCAAGAGACCCAGTACTTC.

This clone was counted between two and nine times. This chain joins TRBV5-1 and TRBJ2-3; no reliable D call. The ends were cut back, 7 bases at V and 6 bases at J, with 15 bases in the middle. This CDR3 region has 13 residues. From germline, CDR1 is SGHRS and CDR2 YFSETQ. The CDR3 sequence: CASSRYQSDTQYF. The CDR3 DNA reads TGCGCCAGCTCGCGATACCAATCGGATACGCAGTATTTT.

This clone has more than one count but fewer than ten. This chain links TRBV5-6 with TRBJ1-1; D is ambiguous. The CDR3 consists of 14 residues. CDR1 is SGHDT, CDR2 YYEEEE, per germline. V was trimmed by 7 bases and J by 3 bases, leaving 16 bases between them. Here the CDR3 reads CASLALVRDTEAFF. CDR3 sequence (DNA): TGTGCCAGCTTGGCTTTGGTCCGGGACACTGAAGCTTTCTTT.

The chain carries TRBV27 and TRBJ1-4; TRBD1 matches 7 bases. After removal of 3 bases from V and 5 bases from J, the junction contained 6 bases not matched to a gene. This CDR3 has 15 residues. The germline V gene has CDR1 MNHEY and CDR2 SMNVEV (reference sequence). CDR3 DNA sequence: TGTGCCAGCAGTTTTGTCAGGGGGTTAAATGAAAAACTGTTTTTT. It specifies CASSFVRGLNEKLFF.

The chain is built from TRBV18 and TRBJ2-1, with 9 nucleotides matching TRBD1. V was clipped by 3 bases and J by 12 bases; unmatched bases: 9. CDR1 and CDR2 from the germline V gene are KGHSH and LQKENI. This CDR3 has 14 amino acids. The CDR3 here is CASSPGQGISGQFF. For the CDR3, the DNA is TGTGCCAGCTCACCGGGACAGGGTATTTCGGGGCAGTTCTTC. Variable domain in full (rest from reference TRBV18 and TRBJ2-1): NAGVMQNPRHLVRRRGQEARLRCSPMKGHSHVYWYRQLPEEGLKFMVYLQKENIIDESGMPKERFSAEFPKEGPSILRIQQVVRGDSAAYFCASSPGQGISGQFFGPGTRLTVL.

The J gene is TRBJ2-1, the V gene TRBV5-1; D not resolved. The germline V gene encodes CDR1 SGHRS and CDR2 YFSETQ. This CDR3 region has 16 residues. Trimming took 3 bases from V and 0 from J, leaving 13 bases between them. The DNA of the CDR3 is TGCGCCAGCAGCTCGTTAAGCGAGAGCTCCTACAATGAGCAGTTCTTC. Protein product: CASSSLSESSYNEQFF.

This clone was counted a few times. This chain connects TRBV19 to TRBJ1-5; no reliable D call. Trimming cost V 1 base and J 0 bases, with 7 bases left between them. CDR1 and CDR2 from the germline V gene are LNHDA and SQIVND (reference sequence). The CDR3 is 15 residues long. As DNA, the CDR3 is TGTGCCAGTAGTATAGCAACGGGTAGCAATCAGCCCCAGCATTTT. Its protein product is CASSIATGSNQPQHF.

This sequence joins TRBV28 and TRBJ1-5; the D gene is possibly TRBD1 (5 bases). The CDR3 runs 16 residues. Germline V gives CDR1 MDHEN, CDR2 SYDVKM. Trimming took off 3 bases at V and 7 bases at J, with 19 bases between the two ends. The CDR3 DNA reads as TGTGCCAGCAGTTTTGGAAGGGGCGCTTCATTCCAGCCCCAGCATTTT. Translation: CASSFGRGASFQPQHF.

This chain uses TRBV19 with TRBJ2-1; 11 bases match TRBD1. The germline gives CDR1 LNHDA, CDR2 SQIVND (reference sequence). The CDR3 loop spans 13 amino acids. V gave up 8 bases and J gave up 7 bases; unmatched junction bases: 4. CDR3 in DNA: TGTGCCAGTCGGACAGGGGGCTGGAATGAGCAGTTCTTC. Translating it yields CASRTGGWNEQFF.

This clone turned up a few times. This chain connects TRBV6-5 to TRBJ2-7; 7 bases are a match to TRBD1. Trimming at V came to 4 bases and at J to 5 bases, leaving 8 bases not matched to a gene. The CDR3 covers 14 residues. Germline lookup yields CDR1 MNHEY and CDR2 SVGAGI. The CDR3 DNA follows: TGTGCCAGCAGTTCTCGACAGGGAACCGACGAGCAGTACTTC. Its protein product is CASSSRQGTDEQYF.

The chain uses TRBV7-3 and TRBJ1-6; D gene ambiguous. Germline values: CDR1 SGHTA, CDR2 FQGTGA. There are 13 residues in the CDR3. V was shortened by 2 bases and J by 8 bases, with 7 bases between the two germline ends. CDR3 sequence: CASSLGGDSPLHF. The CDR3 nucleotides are TGTGCCAGCAGCTTAGGAGGTGATTCACCCCTCCACTTT.

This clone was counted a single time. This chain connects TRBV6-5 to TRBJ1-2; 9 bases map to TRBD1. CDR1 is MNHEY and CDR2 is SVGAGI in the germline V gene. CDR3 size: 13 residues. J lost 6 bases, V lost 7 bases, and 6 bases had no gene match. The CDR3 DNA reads TGTGCCAGCACGGACAGGGGACAACATGGCTACACCTTC. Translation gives CASTDRGQHGYTF.

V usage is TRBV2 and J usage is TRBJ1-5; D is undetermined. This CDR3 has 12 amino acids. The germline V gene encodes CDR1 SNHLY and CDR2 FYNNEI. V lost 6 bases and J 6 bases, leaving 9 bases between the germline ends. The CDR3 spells CASRPGGQPQHF. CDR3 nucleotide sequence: TGTGCCAGCAGACCAGGTGGTCAGCCCCAGCATTTT.

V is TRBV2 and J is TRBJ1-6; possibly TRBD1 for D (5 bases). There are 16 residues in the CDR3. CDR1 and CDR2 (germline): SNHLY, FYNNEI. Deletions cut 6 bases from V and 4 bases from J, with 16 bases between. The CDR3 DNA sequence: TGTGCCAGCAGGTCTCAGGGATTGGGTTATAATTCACCCCTCCACTTT. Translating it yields CASRSQGLGYNSPLHF.

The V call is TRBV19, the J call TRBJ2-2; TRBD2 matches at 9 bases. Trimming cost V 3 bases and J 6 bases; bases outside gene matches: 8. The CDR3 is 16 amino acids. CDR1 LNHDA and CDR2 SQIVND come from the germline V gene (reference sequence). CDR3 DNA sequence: TGTGCCAGTAGTATCGGACGGCGGGGGGGGTCCGGGGAGCTGTTTTTT. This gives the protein CASSIGRRGGSGELFF.

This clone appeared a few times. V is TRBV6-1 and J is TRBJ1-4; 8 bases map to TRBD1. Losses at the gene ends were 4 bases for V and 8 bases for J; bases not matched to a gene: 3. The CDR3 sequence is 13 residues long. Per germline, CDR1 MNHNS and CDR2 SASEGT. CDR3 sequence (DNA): TGTGCCAGCAGTGTTAACAGGGGGGAAAAACTGTTTTTT. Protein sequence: CASSVNRGEKLFF.

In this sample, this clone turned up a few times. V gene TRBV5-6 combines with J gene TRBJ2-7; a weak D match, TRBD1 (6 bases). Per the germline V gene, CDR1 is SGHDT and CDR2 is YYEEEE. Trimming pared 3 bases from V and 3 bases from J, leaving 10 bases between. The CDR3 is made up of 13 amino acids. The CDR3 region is CASSSGTNYEQYF. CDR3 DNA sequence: TGTGCCAGCAGCTCCGGGACAAACTACGAGCAGTACTTC.